This TCR beta chain was captured in a study of beta chain features in type 1 diabetes. CD45RO/CCR7/CD25/CD127/CD95/CD27 staining was used to isolate CD4+ naive, central memory, regulatory and stem cell-like memory cells by sorting. Without exception, sorted populations had purity beyond 95%. V shed 6 bases and J shed 5 bases, with 14 bases lying between them. Germline V gives CDR1 SQVTM, CDR2 ANQGSEA. CDR3 length: 13 amino acids. Isolated RNA was reverse transcribed in full, so expressed TCRB transcripts were sequenced. Sequencing was performed with immunoSEQ multiplex PCR; in TCRdb, only in-frame clones are kept and a portion is missing. This sample carries 150,000 to 170,000 clones, about 8.5% of them seen once, and the ten largest clones take 0.55% to 0.65%. In this sample, this clone turned up many times.

Sample: central memory CD4+ T cells from blood. The chain joins TRBV29-1 to TRBJ2-1, with a possible D match to TRBD1 (5 bases). The TCR was taken from a man aged 18 to 30 in good health. The CDR3 DNA reads TGCAGCGTCCAGGGCTCGACACACAATGAGCAGTTCTTC. Encoded protein: CSVQGSTHNEQFF.